This TCR beta chain was captured by sequencing in a study of monozygotic twins with inflammatory bowel disease. CDR1 and CDR2 from the germline V gene are SEHNR and FQNEAQ (reference sequence). This CDR3 has 15 amino acids. No DNA is given; TCRdb re-called the 5' RACE reads and lists each CDR3 protein once. Across about 140,000 distinct CDR3 sequences, the top ten clones capture roughly 2.5% of the sample. V gene TRBV7-9 combines with J gene TRBJ1-5; with no DNA, the TCRdb D assignment of TRBD1 cannot be verified. The TCR sequence derives from a human donor with ulcerative colitis or Crohn's disease, or a healthy co-twin of an affected twin (not recorded which). Source material: blood. The CDR3 sequence: CASSLDRELHQPQHF.